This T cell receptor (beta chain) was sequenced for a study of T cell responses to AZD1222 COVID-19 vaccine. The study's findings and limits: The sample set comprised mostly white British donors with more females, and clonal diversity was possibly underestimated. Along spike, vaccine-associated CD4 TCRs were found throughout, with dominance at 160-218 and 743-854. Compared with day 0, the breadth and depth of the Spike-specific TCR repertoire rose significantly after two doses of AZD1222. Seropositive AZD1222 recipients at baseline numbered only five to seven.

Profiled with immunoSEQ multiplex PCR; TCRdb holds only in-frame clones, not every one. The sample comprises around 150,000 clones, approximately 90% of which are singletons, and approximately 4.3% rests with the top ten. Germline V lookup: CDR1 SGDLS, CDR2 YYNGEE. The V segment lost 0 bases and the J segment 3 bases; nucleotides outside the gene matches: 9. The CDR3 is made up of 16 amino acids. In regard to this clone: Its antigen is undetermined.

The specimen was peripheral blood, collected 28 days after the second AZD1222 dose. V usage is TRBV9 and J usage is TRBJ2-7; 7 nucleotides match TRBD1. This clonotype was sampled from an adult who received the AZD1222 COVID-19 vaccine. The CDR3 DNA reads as TGTGCCAGCAGCGTAGCCGGGACAGCGAACCTCTACGAGCAGTACTTC. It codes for CASSVAGTANLYEQYF.